This T cell receptor beta chain was sequenced in a study of CD8+ T cells in alopecia areata. Study-level background: The share of scalp area affected provided the severity score for treated patients.

Study conclusions and caveats: A great number of expanded lesional clones endured in scalp and blood during tofacitinib.

RNA was isolated and reverse transcribed to cDNA, the sequencing template. This table comes from immunoSEQ multiplex PCR, and its TCRdb copy is limited to in-frame clones, with some not included. The table has fewer than 200,000 clones, less than 70% seen once. This sample's treatment: oral pan-JAK inhibitor, 5-10 mg twice daily. Specimens obtained from alopecia areata patients comprised lesional scalp punch biopsies and peripheral blood. Points on this clone: Its specificity is not known.

Here the sequenced sample was CD4+ T cells sorted from blood, taken at week 24, from a patient treated with tofacitinib. The TCR originated in a human donor with alopecia areata.

The CDR3 sequence is CASSTTGTAPYEQYF. The CDR3, as DNA: TGTGCCAGCAGTACCACCGGGACAGCACCCTACGAGCAGTACTTC. The V gene is TRBV27, the J gene TRBJ2-7; 7 bases align to TRBD1. The V segment lost 5 bases and the J segment 2 bases; nucleotides outside the gene matches: 9. Per germline, CDR1 MNHEY and CDR2 SMNVEV (reference sequence). This CDR3 spans 15 amino acids.